A single T cell receptor beta chain is shown here with its context. The data are from a study of blood T cell repertoires in COVID-19. Background on the study: Whether acute or convalescent, the COVID-19 samples came from the United States, Italy and Spain.

Sequenced by immunoSEQ multiplex PCR; TCRdb stores in-frame clones only, minus some. The sample includes about 200,000 clones, over 80% seen only once; the top ten take about 27%. V was pared by 4 bases and J by 7 bases, with 11 bases of the junction left unmatched. This CDR3 spans 15 amino acids. The germline gives CDR1 SGHDN, CDR2 FVKESK. The origin of this receptor is a man aged 35 to 55 with acute or convalescent COVID-19. The rearrangement joins TRBV14 to TRBJ1-1; 8 bases agree with TRBD1. The sample comprised peripheral blood. The CDR3 DNA reads as TGTGCCAGCAGCCCGAGGTACAGGGGGACTGGTGAAGCTTTCTTT. Protein product: CASSPRYRGTGEAFF.